The present T cell receptor (beta chain) was sequenced within a study of T-cell reconstitution after alpha-beta-depleted transplantation in children. The germline gives CDR1 LNHDA, CDR2 SQIVND (reference sequence). The CDR3 has 17 residues. V shed 3 bases and J 4 bases; nucleotides not matched to a gene: 3. TCRbeta library construction was performed incorporating unique molecular identifiers. Via MiXCR, TCRdb re-called the PCR reads, giving one row per CDR3 protein. The profile shows 500,000 to 600,000 distinct CDR3 sequences, approximately 20% of them singletons. This clonotype originated in a human donor who donated a stem cell graft to a child with acute lymphoblastic leukemia. This rearrangement joins TRBV19 to TRBJ2-1, with 16 bases that match TRBD2. The starting material was PBMCs from the stem cell graft donor, obtained from the stem cell graft. The CDR3, as DNA: TGTGCCAGTAGTATGGGGGGACTAGCGGGAGGGTACAATGAGCAGTTCTTC. This gives the protein CASSMGGLAGGYNEQFF.